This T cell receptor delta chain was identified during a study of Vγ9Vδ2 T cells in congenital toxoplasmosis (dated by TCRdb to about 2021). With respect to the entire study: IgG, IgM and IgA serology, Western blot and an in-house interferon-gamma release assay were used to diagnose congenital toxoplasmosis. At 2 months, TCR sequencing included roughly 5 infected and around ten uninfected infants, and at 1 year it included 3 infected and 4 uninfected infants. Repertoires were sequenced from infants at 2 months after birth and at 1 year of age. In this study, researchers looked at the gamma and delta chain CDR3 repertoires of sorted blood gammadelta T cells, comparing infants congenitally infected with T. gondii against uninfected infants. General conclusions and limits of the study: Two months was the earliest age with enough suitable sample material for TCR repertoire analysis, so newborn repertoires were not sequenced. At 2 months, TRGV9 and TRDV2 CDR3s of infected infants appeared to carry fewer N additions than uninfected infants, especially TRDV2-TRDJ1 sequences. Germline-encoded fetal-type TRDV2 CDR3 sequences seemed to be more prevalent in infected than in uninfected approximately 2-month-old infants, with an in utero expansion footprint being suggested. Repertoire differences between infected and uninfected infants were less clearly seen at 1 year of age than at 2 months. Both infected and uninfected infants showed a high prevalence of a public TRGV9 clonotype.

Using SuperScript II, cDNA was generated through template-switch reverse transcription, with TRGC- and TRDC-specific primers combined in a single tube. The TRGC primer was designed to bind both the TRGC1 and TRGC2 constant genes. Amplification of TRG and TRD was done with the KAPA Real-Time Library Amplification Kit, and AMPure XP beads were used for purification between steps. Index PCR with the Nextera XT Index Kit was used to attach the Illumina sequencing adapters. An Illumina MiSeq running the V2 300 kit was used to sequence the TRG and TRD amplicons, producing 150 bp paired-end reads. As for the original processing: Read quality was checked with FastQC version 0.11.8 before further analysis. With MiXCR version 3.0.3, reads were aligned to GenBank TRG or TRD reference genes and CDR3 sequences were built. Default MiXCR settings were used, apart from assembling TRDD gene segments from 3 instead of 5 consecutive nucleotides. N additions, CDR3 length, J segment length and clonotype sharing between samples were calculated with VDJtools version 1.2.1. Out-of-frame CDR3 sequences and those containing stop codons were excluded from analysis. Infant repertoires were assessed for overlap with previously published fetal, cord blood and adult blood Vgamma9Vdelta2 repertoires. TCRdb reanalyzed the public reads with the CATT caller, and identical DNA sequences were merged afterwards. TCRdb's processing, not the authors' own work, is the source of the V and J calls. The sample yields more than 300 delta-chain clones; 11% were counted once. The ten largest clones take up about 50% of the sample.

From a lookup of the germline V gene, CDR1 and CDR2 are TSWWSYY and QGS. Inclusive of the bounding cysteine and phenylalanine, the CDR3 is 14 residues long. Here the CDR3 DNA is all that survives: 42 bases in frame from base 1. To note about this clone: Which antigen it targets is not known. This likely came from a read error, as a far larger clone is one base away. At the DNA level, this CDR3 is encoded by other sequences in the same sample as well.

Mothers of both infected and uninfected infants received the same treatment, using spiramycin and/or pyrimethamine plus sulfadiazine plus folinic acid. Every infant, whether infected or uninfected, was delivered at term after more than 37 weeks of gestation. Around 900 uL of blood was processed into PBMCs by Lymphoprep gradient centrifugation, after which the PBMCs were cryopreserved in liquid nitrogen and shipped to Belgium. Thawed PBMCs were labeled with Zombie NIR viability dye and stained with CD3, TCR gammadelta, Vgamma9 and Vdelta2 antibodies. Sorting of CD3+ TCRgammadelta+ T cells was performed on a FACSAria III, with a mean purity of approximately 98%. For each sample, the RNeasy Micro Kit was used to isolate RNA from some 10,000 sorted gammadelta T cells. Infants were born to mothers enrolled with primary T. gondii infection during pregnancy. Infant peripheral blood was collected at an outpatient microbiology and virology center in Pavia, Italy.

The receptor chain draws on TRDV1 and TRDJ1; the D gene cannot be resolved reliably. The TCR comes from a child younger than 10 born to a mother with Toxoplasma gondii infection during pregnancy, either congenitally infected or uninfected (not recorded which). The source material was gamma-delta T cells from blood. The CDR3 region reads CALGCTRETDKLIF. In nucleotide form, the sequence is TGTGCTCTTGGGTGTACTAGGGAAACCGACAAACTCATCTTT.